These 19 T cell receptor beta chains were all obtained from the same sample, sequenced in a study of blood T cell repertoires in COVID-19. Libraries were prepared by immunoSEQ multiplex PCR; TCRdb keeps only in-frame clonotypes and omits some of them. In the table there are 8,500 or so clones, over 70% of which are singletons. The sample comprised peripheral blood. These receptors were taken from a man aged 65-85 years with active COVID-19.

This sequence joins TRBV5-4 and TRBJ2-3; 8 bases are shared with TRBD2. Per the germline V gene, CDR1 is SGHNT and CDR2 is YYREEE (reference sequence). V lost 0 bases and J lost 4; bases outside the gene matches: 7. The CDR3 length is 16 residues. The CDR3 is CASSLDSGTRADTQYF. CDR3 DNA sequence: TGTGCCAGCAGCTTGGATAGCGGGACCAGGGCAGATACGCAGTATTTT.

This chain uses TRBV3-1 (or the pseudogene TRBV3-2) with TRBJ1-3, with TRBD1 matching 7 bases. Germline lookup yields CDR1 LGHDT and CDR2 YNNKEL (reference sequence). The V and J ends lost 4 bases and 0 bases, in that order; junction bases with no gene match: 3. This CDR3 has 15 residues. DNA for the CDR3: TGTGCCAGCAGCCCCAGACAGGGCTCTGGAAACACCATATATTTT. This gives the protein CASSPRQGSGNTIYF.

V and J are TRBV5-5 and TRBJ2-5; TRBD1 is a possible D gene (5 bases). V was trimmed by 0 bases and J by 2 bases, leaving 14 bases between them. The CDR3 consists of 16 residues. The germline gives CDR1 SGHKS, CDR2 YYEKEE (reference sequence). The CDR3 here is CASSLGAGKGQETQYF. For the CDR3, the DNA is TGTGCCAGCAGCTTGGGGGCAGGGAAAGGGCAAGAGACCCAGTACTTC.

This chain joins TRBV6-6 and TRBJ1-2; TRBD1 matches at 10 bases. Trimming at V came to 5 bases and at J to 3 bases, leaving 15 bases not matched to a gene. This CDR3 region has 18 residues. Germline lookup yields CDR1 MNHNY and CDR2 SVGAGI (reference sequence). In nucleotides, the CDR3 is TGTGCCAGCAGTCCACGGATATCCGGGACAGGGGCTCACTATGGCTACACCTTC. Encoded protein: CASSPRISGTGAHYGYTF.

The chain couples TRBV14 to TRBJ1-1; the match to TRBD1 covers 8 bases. J lost 1 base, V lost 1 base, and 5 bases had no gene match. CDR1 is SGHDN and CDR2 is FVKESK in the germline V gene. This CDR3 is 16 amino acids long. The CDR3 is CASSQAGGWQNTEAFF. The CDR3 DNA sequence: TGTGCCAGCAGCCAAGCAGGGGGCTGGCAGAACACTGAAGCTTTCTTT.

The rearrangement links TRBV2 to TRBJ1-5; D call uncertain. The V end was cut by 6 bases, the J end by 4 bases, with 7 bases between. Germline values: CDR1 SNHLY, CDR2 FYNNEI. This CDR3 spans 12 amino acids. The CDR3 protein is CASSAPNQPQHF. The CDR3 DNA reads as TGTGCCAGCAGCGCGCCGAATCAGCCCCAGCATTTT.

V gene TRBV7-8 combines with J gene TRBJ2-5, with D possibly being TRBD2 (5 bases). The CDR3 totals 14 residues. The V and J ends lost 2 bases and 2 bases respectively, with 9 bases between them. Germline V lookup: CDR1 SGHVS, CDR2 FQNEAQ. CDR3 bases: TGTGCCAGCAGCTTACTACTAGAACAAGAGACCCAGTACTTC. Translated, it gives CASSLLLEQETQYF.

The chain combines TRBV5-1 with TRBJ1-1, with 7 positions matching TRBD1. The V and J ends lost 0 bases and 0 bases, in that order; junction bases with no gene match: 5. The CDR3 is 16 residues long. The germline V gene encodes CDR1 SGHRS and CDR2 YFSETQ. The CDR3 DNA sequence: TGCGCCAGCAGCTTGGGGGACAGTTCAATGAACACTGAAGCTTTCTTT. Translating it yields CASSLGDSSMNTEAFF.

This chain links TRBV30 with TRBJ2-3; 11 positions match TRBD1. V was clipped by 0 bases and J by 3 bases; unmatched bases: 2. Germline V CDR1 and CDR2: GTSNPN, SVGIG (reference sequence). This CDR3 region has 15 residues. The CDR3 protein is CAWSVGQGATDTQYF. The CDR3 region has the DNA TGTGCCTGGAGTGTAGGACAGGGGGCTACAGATACGCAGTATTTT.

This clone was observed once. V gene TRBV11-3 combines with J gene TRBJ2-1; D not certain. This CDR3 contains 13 residues. Germline CDR1 and CDR2: SGHNT and YENEEA. The germline V and J ends were trimmed by 1 base and 9 bases, with 10 bases remaining between them. In DNA form, the CDR3 reads TGTGCCAGCAGCTTAGCTCGCCCCGGTGAGCAGTTCTTC. Translation: CASSLARPGEQFF.

The chain is built from TRBV21-1 and TRBJ2-3; the table gives TRBD1 as D, unverified against the DNA. TRBV21-1 is termed a pseudogene. This CDR3 has 14 amino acids. DNA for the CDR3: TGTGCCAGCAAAGACAGGGGGCGCGCAGATACGCAGTATTTT. It yields the protein CASKDRGRADTQYF.

The chain is built from TRBV28 and TRBJ2-3, with 9 bases that match TRBD1. Germline trimming cut 5 bases from V and 4 bases from J; bases unmatched to any gene: 13. This CDR3 is 17 amino acids long. Germline V gene sequence: CDR1 MDHEN, CDR2 SYDVKM. In DNA form, the CDR3 reads TGTGCCAGCAGTGGAAACAGGGGGCGATCAGTCTCAGATACGCAGTATTTT. Protein sequence: CASSGNRGRSVSDTQYF. The whole variable domain, remainder taken from reference TRBV28 and TRBJ2-3, is DVKVTQSSRYLVKRTGEKVFLECVQDMDHENMFWYRQDPGLGLRLIYFSYDVKMKEKGDIPEGYSVSREKKERFSLILESASTNQTSMYLCASSGNRGRSVSDTQYFGPGTRLTVL.

The genes are TRBV7-5 and TRBJ1-6. TRBV7-5 is flagged as a pseudogene. The CDR3 has 12 residues. CDR3 amino acids: CASKAAHSPLHF. For the CDR3, the DNA is TGTGCCAGCAAGGCGGCGCATTCACCCCTCCACTTT.

About this clone itself: The junction does not match germline at one end; this may be a read error. The chain joins TRBV9 to TRBJ2-3; 15 bases fit TRBD2. Germline V gene sequence: CDR1 SGDLS, CDR2 YYNGEE. The CDR3 has 16 amino acids. CDR3 residues: CASSVGTSGRTGTQYF. The CDR3 DNA follows: TGTGCCAGCAGCGTCGGGACTAGCGGGAGGACAGGTACGCAGTATTTT.

This chain connects TRBV7-3 to TRBJ2-3, with 10 positions matching TRBD1. The V gene's germline CDR1 is SGHTA and CDR2 FQGTGA. The CDR3 contains 15 residues. V shed 3 bases and J 3 bases; nucleotides not matched to a gene: 3. This CDR3 reads CASSLGGQGTDTQYF. The CDR3 nucleotides read TGTGCCAGCAGCTTGGGGGGACAGGGGACAGATACGCAGTATTTT.

The chain joins TRBV7-8 to TRBJ2-1; unclear D gene. Per germline, CDR1 SGHVS and CDR2 FQNEAQ. Trimming took 0 bases from V and 10 from J, leaving 10 bases between them. The CDR3 runs to 13 residues. The CDR3 DNA sequence: TGTGCCAGCAGCTTAGCGGCCCCCCAAGAGCAGTTCTTC. Residues: CASSLAAPQEQFF.

V gene TRBV1 combines with J gene TRBJ2-1; TRBD2 was called by the table and not checked on the DNA. TRBV1 is flagged as a pseudogene. This CDR3 region has 17 residues. The CDR3 DNA follows: TGCACCAGCAGCCGCCAACTAAAGCGGGAGAGGGTAAATGAGCAGTTCTTC. Amino acids: CTSSRQLKRERVNEQFF.

In this sample, this clone turned up a few times. V is TRBV7-9 and J is TRBJ1-2; 9 bases are a match to TRBD1. This CDR3 is built from 16 residues. CDR1 SEHNR and CDR2 FQNEAQ come from the germline V gene (reference sequence). The J segment lost 5 bases and the V segment lost 5 bases, leaving 12 bases of the junction unmatched. Written as DNA, the CDR3 is TGTGCCAGCAGCCCCCGGACAGGGGATACCATATATGGCTACACCTTC. Translation: CASSPRTGDTIYGYTF.

This chain uses TRBV7-2 with TRBJ1-1; 7 nucleotides match TRBD1. The CDR3 runs 14 residues. The trim removed 2 bases at V and 6 bases at J, leaving 6 bases unmatched. From germline, CDR1 is SGHTA and CDR2 FQGNSA. The CDR3 nucleotides read TGTGCCAGCAGCTTAAGAGGGGGCGAGGCTGAAGCTTTCTTT. Its translation: CASSLRGGEAEAFF.